The clone carrying this T cell receptor (beta chain) was seen a handful of times. Its specificity is unknown. Since all of the isolated RNA was reverse transcribed, expressed TCRB transcripts were what got sequenced. The method was immunoSEQ multiplex PCR; TCRdb's version includes in-frame clones alone and lacks a portion of them. The sample has approximately 600,000 clones, 9.5% to 15% seen once; the top ten hold around 0.12%. The data derive from a study of beta chain features in type 1 diabetes. Looking at the study overall: Taken together, all samples contributed fewer than 110 million examined sorted cells. Study findings and constraints: Shorter templates might be favored by PCR, and equally so in patients and in controls. Researchers cautioned that cDNA sequencing could over-represent cells with high TCR expression. The study found moderately but significantly shorter TCRB CDR3s in all four CD4+ subsets of Type 1 diabetes patients.

By way of CD45RO/CCR7/CD25/CD127/CD95/CD27, the CD4+ regulatory, stem cell-like memory, central memory and naive cells were sorted. The TCR sequence derives from a man under 40 with type 1 diabetes. The sequenced sample consisted of naive CD4+ T cells from blood.

This chain's CDR3 is CASSQASTSTDTQYF. DNA of the CDR3: TGCGCCAGCAGCCAAGCGTCAACTAGCACAGATACGCAGTATTTT. This rearrangement joins TRBV4-3 to TRBJ2-3; D unresolved. The CDR3 sequence is 15 residues long. Trimming cost V 1 base and J 0 bases, with 8 bases left between them. Germline CDR1 and CDR2: LGHNA and YSLEER.